These 4 T cell receptor beta chains were sequenced from one sample in a study of blood T cell repertoires in COVID-19. The data were produced by immunoSEQ multiplex PCR, yet TCRdb's version contains in-frame clones alone and is incomplete. The sample yields 77,000 or so clones, approximately 85% seen once. Material for sequencing was peripheral blood. The receptors originated from an elderly man with acute or convalescent COVID-19.

V usage is TRBV2 and J usage is TRBJ2-7; tentatively, D is TRBD1 (7 bases). V was shortened by 9 bases and J by 0 bases, with 12 bases between the two germline ends. Germline CDR1 reads SNHLY; CDR2 reads FYNNEI. The CDR3 loop spans 13 amino acids. CDR3 protein: CARRDSGSYEQYF. CDR3 nucleotides: TGTGCCAGGCGGGACAGCGGCTCCTACGAGCAGTACTTC.

The V call is TRBV27, the J call TRBJ2-2; no reliable D call. This CDR3 has 14 residues. Looked up from germline, CDR1 is MNHEY and CDR2 is SMNVEV (reference sequence). Trimming cost V 5 bases and J 8 bases, with 15 bases left between them. CDR3 coding DNA: TGTGCCAGCAGTGCCCCCCCCGCGGCTGGGGAGCTGTTTTTT. This translates into CASSAPPAAGELFF.

The chain links TRBV28 to TRBJ2-7, with 11 bases fitting TRBD2. V was pared by 5 bases and J by 0 bases, with 6 bases of the junction left unmatched. The CDR3 covers 16 residues. Germline-derived CDR1 and CDR2 are MDHEN and SYDVKM. The CDR3 reads CASSPSGTSGSYEQYF. The CDR3 nucleotides read TGTGCCAGCAGTCCGTCCGGGACTAGCGGCTCCTACGAGCAGTACTTC.

In nucleotides, the CDR3 is TGTGCCAGCAGCTTAACTAGCGTACATGAGCAGTTCTTC. This codes for CASSLTSVHEQFF. The V call is TRBV7-3, the J call TRBJ2-1, with a weak D call TRBD2 (5 bases). Trimming removed 0 bases at V and 8 bases at J, with 8 bases between. Per germline, CDR1 SGHTA and CDR2 FQGTGA. The CDR3 length is 13 residues.